The rows below give T cell receptor beta chains drawn from one sample of a study of shared clonotypes between healthy human individuals. Clones were read by immunoSEQ multiplex PCR, and TCRdb kept only the in-frame ones, dropping some. Seen here are 2 million to 3 million clones, 90% to 95% observed once, and the top ten hold over 0.12%. The sample consisted of naive CD4+ T cells sorted from blood. The receptor source for this set is a man younger than 35 in good health. CDR3s include the opening cysteine and the closing phenylalanine or tryptophan.

V	length	CDR3
TRBV27	13	CAAGTSGKYEQYF
TRBV5-4	17	CASSKGASGQTSYEQYF
TRBV4-3	16	CASSQGDLAGGGEQYF
TRBV27	15	CASSLLGGSYNEQFF
TRBV14	14	CASSLLAGGAEQFF
TRBV27	15	CASRVEVYPYNEQFF
TRBV30	14	CAWRLRDITSPLHF
TRBV14	14	CASSARIGITEAFF
TRBV5-1	13	CASSLERGGEQYF
TRBV19	15	CASTPRSGGNYEQYF
TRBV2	18	CASSRTSGGETPLGEQFF
TRBV5-1	14	CASSLGSGGQPQHF
TRBV5-5	15	CASSPDWALNYEQYF
TRBV18	16	CASSPPGTGGIVEAFF
TRBV14	12	CASSQEEKTQYF
TRBV6-5	15	CASSYIGMSYNEQFF
TRBV10-1	14	CASSVDLLNNEQFF
TRBV6-1	15	CASSAGDRSNQPQHF
TRBV10-1	11	CASTMNQPQHF
TRBV6-5	14	CASSYSTGGYEQYF
TRBV7-9	14	CASSQLGVGYEQYF
TRBV30	11	CAWSGAYGQYF
TRBV5-1	15	CASSLPGTSTYEQYF
TRBV5-1	15	CASSSETGINEKLFF
TRBV5-1	13	CASSGSQTDTQYF
TRBV28	13	CASKVTFNSPLHF
TRBV11-3	14	CASSGDSLYNEQFF
TRBV6-5	16	CASSYSMQSRAYEQYF
TRBV4-3	17	CASSQDLAGASYNEQFF
TRBV18	14	CASSPGLANNEQFF
TRBV30	13	CAWSQRGVDEQFF
TRBV28	15	CASSFGTVLLGPLHF
TRBV28	14	CASSSQGVSYEQYF
TRBV6-5	15	CASSPTQGRSYEQYF
TRBV19	15	CASSIGQGSNSPLHF
TRBV19	14	CASSMDVMGGGYTF
TRBV7-2	17	CASSLGRLVSSSYEQYF
TRBV4-1	16	CASSQGASGAQETQYF
TRBV29-1	12	CSVEEARWGYTF
TRBV11-3	19	CASSLEFGSGGNSYNEQFF
TRBV6-5	16	CASSYSWTGFTDTQYF
TRBV7-2	17	CASSHTSGGAPRNEQFF
TRBV29-1	11	CSALTLTEAFF
TRBV29-1	11	CSVEGASEAFF
TRBV28	15	CASSPRDRAKNIQYF
TRBV5-6	12	CASSYSGRAAFF
TRBV5-4	14	CASSTGASNQPQHF
TRBV30	14	CAWNPGQQNTEAFF
TRBV5-1	16	CASRPARPFVNQPQHF
TRBV6-5	15	CASSYGTGYNSPLHF
TRBV2	14	CASRVNSPGNTIYF
TRBV6-1	11	CASSEETGAFF
TRBV9	14	CASSVASGTGELFF
TRBV5-4	14	CASSLQGAGNTIYF
TRBV4-1	15	CASSQALAAYNEQFF
TRBV5-4	16	CASSSVPGATYNEQFF